This TCR beta chain is drawn from a study of T-cell reconstitution after alpha-beta-depleted transplantation in children. Preparation of the TCRbeta library was carried out with unique molecular identifiers. A single record per CDR3 protein comes from TCRdb applying MiXCR to the PCR reads. The table shows about 400,000 distinct CDR3 sequences, with over 20% occurring only once. This clonotype was detected only a few times. This TCR derives from a human donor who donated a stem cell graft to a child with acute myeloid leukemia. This specimen consisted of PBMCs from the stem cell graft donor, obtained from the stem cell graft.

The CDR3, as DNA: TGTGCCAGCAGCTTAGATATTGGGCAACACTCTGGAAACACCATATATTTT. Protein product: CASSLDIGQHSGNTIYF. This chain uses TRBV7-6 with TRBJ1-3; D gene ambiguous. The CDR3 totals 17 residues. Looked up from germline, CDR1 is SGHVS and CDR2 is FNYEAQ. Trimming removed 1 base at V and 0 bases at J, with 13 bases between.